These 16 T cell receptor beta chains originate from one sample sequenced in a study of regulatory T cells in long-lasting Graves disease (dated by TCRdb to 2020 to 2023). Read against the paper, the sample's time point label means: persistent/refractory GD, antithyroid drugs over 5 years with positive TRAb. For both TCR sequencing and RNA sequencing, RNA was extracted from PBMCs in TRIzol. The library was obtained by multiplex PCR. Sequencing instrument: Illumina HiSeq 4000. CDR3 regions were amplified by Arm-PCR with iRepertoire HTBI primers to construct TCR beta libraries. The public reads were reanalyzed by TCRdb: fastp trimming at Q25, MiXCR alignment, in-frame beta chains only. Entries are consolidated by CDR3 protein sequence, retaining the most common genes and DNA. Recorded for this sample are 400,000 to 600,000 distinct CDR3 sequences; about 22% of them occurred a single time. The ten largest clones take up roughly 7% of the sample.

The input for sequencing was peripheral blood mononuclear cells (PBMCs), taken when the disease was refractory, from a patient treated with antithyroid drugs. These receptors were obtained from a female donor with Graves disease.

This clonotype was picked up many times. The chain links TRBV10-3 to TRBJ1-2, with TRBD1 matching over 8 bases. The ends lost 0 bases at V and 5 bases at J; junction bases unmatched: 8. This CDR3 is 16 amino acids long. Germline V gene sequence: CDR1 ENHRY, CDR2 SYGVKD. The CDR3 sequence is CAISESELDRVYGYTF. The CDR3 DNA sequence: TGTGCCATCAGTGAGTCGGAGTTGGACAGGGTGTATGGCTACACCTTC.

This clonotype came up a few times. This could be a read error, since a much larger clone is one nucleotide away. CDR3 sequence reads: CASCREAGGTTEAFF. In DNA, the CDR3 is TGTGCCAGCTGTAGAGAGGCAGGCGGGACCACTGAAGCTTTCTTT. The J gene is TRBJ1-1, the V gene TRBV2, with D tentatively TRBD1 (5 bases). Germline CDR1 and CDR2: SNHLY and FYNNEI. This CDR3 is built from 15 residues. V was trimmed by 8 bases and J by 4 bases, leaving 20 bases between them.

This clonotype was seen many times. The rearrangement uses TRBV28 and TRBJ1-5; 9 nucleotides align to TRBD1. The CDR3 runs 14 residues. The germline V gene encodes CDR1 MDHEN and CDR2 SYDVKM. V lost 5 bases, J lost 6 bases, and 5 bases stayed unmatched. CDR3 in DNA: TGTGCCAGCAGTCCCGGACAGGGGAGTCAGCCCCAGCATTTT. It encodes CASSPGQGSQPQHF.

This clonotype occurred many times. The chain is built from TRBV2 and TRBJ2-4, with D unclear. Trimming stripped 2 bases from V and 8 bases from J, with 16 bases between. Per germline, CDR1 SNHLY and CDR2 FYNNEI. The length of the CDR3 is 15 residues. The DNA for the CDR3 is TGTGCCAGCAGTGAAAGCCCGCCAGGACGGGACATTCAGTACTTC. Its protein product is CASSESPPGRDIQYF.

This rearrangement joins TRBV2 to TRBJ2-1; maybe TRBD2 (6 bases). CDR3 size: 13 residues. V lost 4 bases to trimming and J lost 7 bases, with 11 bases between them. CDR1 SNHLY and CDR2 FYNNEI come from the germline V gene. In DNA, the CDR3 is TGTGCCAGCAGTGGGGACTTACTTAATGAGCAGTTCTTC. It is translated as CASSGDLLNEQFF.

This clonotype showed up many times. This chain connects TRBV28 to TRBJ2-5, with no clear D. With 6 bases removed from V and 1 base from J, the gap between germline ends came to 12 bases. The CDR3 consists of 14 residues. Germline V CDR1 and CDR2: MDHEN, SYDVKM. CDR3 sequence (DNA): TGTGCCAGCAGCCCCGCTGGGTCCCAAGAGACCCAGTACTTC. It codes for CASSPAGSQETQYF.

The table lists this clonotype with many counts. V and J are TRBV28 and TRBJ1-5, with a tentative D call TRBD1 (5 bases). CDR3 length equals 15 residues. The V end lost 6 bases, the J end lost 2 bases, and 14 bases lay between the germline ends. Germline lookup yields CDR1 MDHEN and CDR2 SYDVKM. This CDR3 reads CASSSLSGGNQPQHF. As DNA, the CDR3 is TGTGCCAGCAGCTCGCTGTCGGGGGGCAATCAGCCCCAGCATTTT.

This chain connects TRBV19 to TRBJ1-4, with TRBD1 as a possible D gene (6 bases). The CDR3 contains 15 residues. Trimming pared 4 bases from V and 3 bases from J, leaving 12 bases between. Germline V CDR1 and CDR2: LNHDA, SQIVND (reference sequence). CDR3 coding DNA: TGTGCCAGTAGTACTCCGACAGGATCTAATGAAAAACTGTTTTTT. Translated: CASSTPTGSNEKLFF.

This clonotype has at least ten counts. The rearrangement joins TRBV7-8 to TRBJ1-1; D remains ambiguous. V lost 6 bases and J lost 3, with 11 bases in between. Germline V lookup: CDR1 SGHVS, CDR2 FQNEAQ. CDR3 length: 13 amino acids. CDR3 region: CASRGFGDTEAFF. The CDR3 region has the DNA TGTGCCAGCAGAGGGTTTGGGGACACTGAAGCTTTCTTT.

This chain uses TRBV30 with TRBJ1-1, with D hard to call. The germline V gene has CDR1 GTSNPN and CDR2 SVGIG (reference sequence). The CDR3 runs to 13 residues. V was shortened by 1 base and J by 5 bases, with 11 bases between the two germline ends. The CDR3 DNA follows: TGTGCCTGGAGTGGGGAGCTCCTTACTGAAGCTTTCTTT. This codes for CAWSGELLTEAFF.

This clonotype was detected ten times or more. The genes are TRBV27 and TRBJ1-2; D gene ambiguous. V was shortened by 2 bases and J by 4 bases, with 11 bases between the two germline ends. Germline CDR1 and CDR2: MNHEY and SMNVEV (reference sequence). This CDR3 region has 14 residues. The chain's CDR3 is CASSLSGSGYGYTF. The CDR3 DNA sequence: TGTGCCAGCAGTTTAAGCGGCAGTGGCTATGGCTACACCTTC.

CDR3 sequence (DNA): TGTGCCAGCAGCCCCGAACGGGGCGGGGGAACCTACGAGCAGTACTTC. Translating gives CASSPERGGGTYEQYF. The chain combines TRBV5-4 with TRBJ2-7; 7 bases are a match to TRBD2. J gave up 2 bases and V 4 bases, and 12 bases lay outside the gene matches. Germline V lookup: CDR1 SGHNT, CDR2 YYREEE (reference sequence). This CDR3 comprises 16 residues.

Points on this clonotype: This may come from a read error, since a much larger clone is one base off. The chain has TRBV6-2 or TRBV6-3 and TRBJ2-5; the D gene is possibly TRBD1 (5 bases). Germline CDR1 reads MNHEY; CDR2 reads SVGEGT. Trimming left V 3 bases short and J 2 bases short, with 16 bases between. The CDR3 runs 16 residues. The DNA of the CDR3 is TGTGCCAGCAGTTATAACAGCCCAGGGCCACAAGAGACCCAGTACTTC. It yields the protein CASSYNSPGPQETQYF.

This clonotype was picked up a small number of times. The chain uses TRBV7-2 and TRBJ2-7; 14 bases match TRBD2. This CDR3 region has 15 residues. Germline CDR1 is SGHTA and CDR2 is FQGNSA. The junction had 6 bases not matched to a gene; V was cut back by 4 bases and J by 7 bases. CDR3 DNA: TGTGCCAGCAGCTGGGGACTAGCGGGAGATGGGGAGCAGTACTTC. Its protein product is CASSWGLAGDGEQYF. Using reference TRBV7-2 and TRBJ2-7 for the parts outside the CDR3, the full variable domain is GAGVSQSPSNKVTEKGKDVELRCDPISGHTALYWYRQSLGQGLEFLIYFQGNSAPDKSGLPSDRFSAERTGGSVSTLTIQRTQQEDSAVYLCASSWGLAGDGEQYFGPGTRLTVT.

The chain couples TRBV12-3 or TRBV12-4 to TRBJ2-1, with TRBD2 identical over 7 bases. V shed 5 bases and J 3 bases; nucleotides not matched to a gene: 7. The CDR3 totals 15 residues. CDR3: CASSPASGVYNEQFF. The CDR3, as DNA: TGTGCCAGCAGTCCCGCTAGCGGAGTCTACAATGAGCAGTTCTTC.

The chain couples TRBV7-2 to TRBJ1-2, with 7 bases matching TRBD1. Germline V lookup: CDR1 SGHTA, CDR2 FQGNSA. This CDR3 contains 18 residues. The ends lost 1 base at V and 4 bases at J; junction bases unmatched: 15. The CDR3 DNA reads TGTGCCAGCAGCTTAGAGAGGGTATCTGGGACAGCGCTCTATGGCTACACCTTC. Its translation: CASSLERVSGTALYGYTF.